Below, 23 T cell receptor beta chains from the same sample are listed, as sequenced in a study of post-analysis software for immune sequencing data. Unique molecular identifiers had been added to the TCR beta cDNA libraries. Each CDR3 protein is one row after TCRdb ran MiXCR on the PCR reads. The sample consists of 150,000 or so distinct CDR3 sequences, around 34% of them appearing once. This specimen consisted of blood, obtained after autologous hematopoietic stem cell transplantation. The source is a girl under 18 with multiple sclerosis.

This clonotype was recorded many times. The chain has TRBV12-3 or TRBV12-4 and TRBJ2-1; D not certain. The CDR3 consists of 13 residues. V dropped 3 bases and J dropped 10 bases, with 13 bases sitting between them. The CDR3 here is CASSLPSSSEQFF. The CDR3 coding sequence is TGTGCCAGCAGTTTGCCCAGTAGCAGCGAGCAGTTCTTC.

The chain employs TRBV20-1 and TRBJ2-1, with 14 bases matching TRBD2. Looked up from germline, CDR1 is DFQATT and CDR2 is SNEGSKA (reference sequence). The trim removed 6 bases at V and 6 bases at J, leaving 19 bases unmatched. The CDR3 runs 19 residues. This CDR3 is CSADPGLAGVLTTGNEQFF. The CDR3 nucleotides read TGCAGTGCCGACCCGGGACTAGCGGGAGTGCTCACTACAGGCAATGAGCAGTTCTTC.

This clonotype was observed at least ten times. The chain combines TRBV20-1 with TRBJ2-7, with 7 bases that match TRBD2. Germline trimming cut 7 bases from V and 4 bases from J; bases unmatched to any gene: 10. The germline gives CDR1 DFQATT, CDR2 SNEGSKA (reference sequence). The CDR3 is 13 residues long. CDR3 DNA: TGCAGTGGCGGGAGTGAGTACTATTACGAGCAGTACTTC. Its protein is CSGGSEYYYEQYF.

This clonotype has more than one count but fewer than ten. The chain links TRBV5-1 to TRBJ2-1, with TRBD2 matching 15 bases. Trimming cost V 0 bases and J 8 bases; bases outside gene matches: 9. CDR1 SGHRS and CDR2 YFSETQ come from the germline V gene. The CDR3 loop spans 18 amino acids. CDR3 protein: CASSLVEGLAGGLYEQFF. DNA of the CDR3: TGCGCCAGCAGCTTGGTTGAGGGACTAGCGGGAGGTTTATATGAGCAGTTCTTC.

This chain uses TRBV20-1 with TRBJ2-1, with D unclear. V was pared by 3 bases and J by 9 bases, with 15 bases between. The CDR3 covers 13 residues. The germline V gene encodes CDR1 DFQATT and CDR2 SNEGSKA (reference sequence). CDR3 nucleotide sequence: TGCAGTGCTAGGGAAATTCGGAACGGTGAGCAGTTCTTC. This sequence encodes CSAREIRNGEQFF.

The J gene is TRBJ1-4, the V gene TRBV7-9; TRBD1 matches 8 bases. CDR3 length: 17 amino acids. Germline V gene sequence: CDR1 SEHNR, CDR2 FQNEAQ (reference sequence). Trimming took 3 bases from V and 3 from J; bases not matched to a gene: 9. The CDR3 region has the DNA TGTGCCAGCAGCTTTGTTACAGGGGGAACTGCTAATGAAAAACTGTTTTTT. It yields the protein CASSFVTGGTANEKLFF.

This clonotype was picked up a small number of times. The chain has TRBV6-2 or TRBV6-3 and TRBJ2-3; D call uncertain. V shed 6 bases and J shed 0 bases, with 13 bases lying between them. The germline CDR1 and CDR2 sequences are MNHEY and SVGEGT. The CDR3 runs to 15 residues. CDR3: CASSDRASSTDTQYF. Here the CDR3 DNA reads TGTGCCAGCAGCGACCGGGCCTCTAGCACAGATACGCAGTATTTT.

In its sample, this clonotype was seen many times. The CDR3 DNA reads TGTGCCAGCAGTTACTCGCCCCCAACAGGAGAGCAGTTCTTC. Translated, it gives CASSYSPPTGEQFF. The chain links TRBV6-5 to TRBJ2-1; D is perhaps TRBD1 (5 bases). The CDR3 totals 14 residues. The ends were cut back, 0 bases at V and 10 bases at J, with 13 bases in the middle. Germline CDR1 reads MNHEY; CDR2 reads SVGAGI.

V is TRBV12-3 or TRBV12-4 and J is TRBJ2-1; TRBD2 matches at 11 bases. The assigned J gene may be wrong: the sequence end matches TRBJ2-7 better. The CDR3 consists of 16 residues. The chain's CDR3 is CASSFTSGSSYNEQYF. Written as DNA, the CDR3 is TGTGCCAGCAGTTTTACTAGCGGGAGTTCCTACAATGAGCAGTACTTC.

This clonotype occurred many times. The J gene is TRBJ2-5, the V gene TRBV4-3, with D tentatively TRBD1 or TRBD2 (5 bases each). This CDR3 spans 15 amino acids. Per the germline V gene, CDR1 is LGHNA and CDR2 is YSLEER. The ends were cut back, 0 bases at V and 4 bases at J, with 12 bases in the middle. Here the CDR3 DNA reads TGCGCCAGCAGCCAAGATTCTGGGGGTACAGAGACCCAGTACTTC. As protein: CASSQDSGGTETQYF.

Ten or more counts support this clonotype. The CDR3 loop reads CASSGQGLGNEQFF. The CDR3 DNA follows: TGTGCCAGCAGTGGGCAGGGTTTAGGCAATGAGCAGTTCTTC. The rearrangement links TRBV2 to TRBJ2-1, with D tentatively TRBD1 (5 bases). CDR1 and CDR2 (germline): SNHLY, FYNNEI. The CDR3 is made up of 14 amino acids. Trimming left V 4 bases short and J 6 bases short, with 13 bases between.

In this sample, this clonotype turned up many times. The rearrangement joins TRBV29-1 to TRBJ2-7; D possibly uses TRBD1 or TRBD2 (5 bases each). Germline CDR1 is SQVTM and CDR2 is ANQGSEA. This CDR3 is built from 17 residues. Trimming removed 1 base at V and 0 bases at J, with 19 bases between. The CDR3 DNA follows: TGCAGCGTTGAAGGGTTTTTTAGGGGACCGAGCTCCTACGAGCAGTACTTC. This codes for CSVEGFFRGPSSYEQYF.

V gene TRBV3-1 combines with J gene TRBJ2-1; 10 bases align to TRBD2. Unmatched junction bases numbered 14, after V lost 3 bases and J lost 9 bases. The CDR3 sequence is 17 residues long. Looked up from germline, CDR1 is LGHDT and CDR2 is YNNKEL (reference sequence). CDR3 sequence: CASSHIIRTSGHSEQFF. In DNA, the CDR3 is TGTGCCAGCAGCCACATTATTAGGACTAGCGGACACAGTGAGCAGTTCTTC.

The chain employs TRBV20-1 and TRBJ2-2, with 9 bases identical to TRBD1. This CDR3 contains 14 residues. The germline V gene has CDR1 DFQATT and CDR2 SNEGSKA (reference sequence). V shed 5 bases and J 5 bases; nucleotides not matched to a gene: 6. The CDR3 DNA sequence: TGCAGTGCTCGAGGACAGGGGAGGACCGGGGAGCTGTTTTTT. Its translation is CSARGQGRTGELFF.

The chain uses TRBV9 and TRBJ2-7, with a tentative D call TRBD2 (6 bases). Germline lookup yields CDR1 SGDLS and CDR2 YYNGEE. V was shortened by 0 bases and J by 5 bases, with 15 bases between the two germline ends. This CDR3 comprises 15 residues. In DNA form, the CDR3 reads TGTGCCAGCAGCGTAGGTTCACAGGAGGGCCACGAGCAGTACTTC. Amino acids: CASSVGSQEGHEQYF.

This clonotype turned up a few times. This sequence joins TRBV7-3 and TRBJ1-1; D ambiguous. This CDR3 has 14 amino acids. Germline CDR1 SGHTA, CDR2 FQGTGA. The V and J ends lost 2 bases and 1 base respectively, with 8 bases between them. The DNA of the CDR3 is TGTGCCAGCAGCTTATCTCCAGCGAACACTGAAGCTTTCTTT. It encodes CASSLSPANTEAFF. Filled out from reference TRBV7-3 and TRBJ1-1, the complete variable domain reads GAGVSQTPSNKVTEKGKYVELRCDPISGHTALYWYRQSLGQGPEFLIYFQGTGAADDSGLPNDRFFAVRPEGSVSTLKIQRTERGDSAVYLCASSLSPANTEAFFGQGTRLTVV.

This clonotype has only a few counts. The V gene is TRBV25-1, the J gene TRBJ2-5; 12 bases are shared with TRBD2. V lost 4 bases and J lost 4; bases outside the gene matches: 7. The CDR3 length is 16 residues. CDR1 is MGHDK, CDR2 SYGVNS, per germline. For the CDR3, the DNA is TGTGCCAGCAGTGGAATTTCGGGACTAGCGGGAGAGACCCAGTACTTC. This translates into CASSGISGLAGETQYF.

This clonotype was found a few times. This chain links TRBV12-3 or TRBV12-4 with TRBJ2-1; no clear D gene. This CDR3 region has 15 residues. Trimming took off 1 base at V and 6 bases at J, with 13 bases between the two ends. The CDR3 DNA reads as TGTGCCAGCAGTTTAGTGGTGAATAGGATCAATGAGCAGTTCTTC. This encodes CASSLVVNRINEQFF.

The chain uses TRBV6-2 or TRBV6-3 and TRBJ2-7; TRBD2 agrees at 9 bases. Germline V gene data show CDR1 as MNHEY and CDR2 as SVGEGT. The CDR3 sequence is 15 residues long. The junction had 2 bases not matched to a gene; V was cut back by 2 bases and J by 0 bases. The CDR3 nucleotides read TGTGCCAGCAGTTACGGCGGGAGGGTCTCCTACGAGCAGTACTTC. It yields the protein CASSYGGRVSYEQYF.

In its sample, this clonotype was seen many times. The CDR3 loop reads CSVRDNYNQPQHF. The CDR3 region has the DNA TGCAGCGTGCGGGACAACTATAATCAGCCCCAGCATTTT. The gene calls are TRBV29-1 and TRBJ1-5; TRBD1 is a possible D gene (6 bases). Per germline, CDR1 SQVTM and CDR2 ANQGSEA. This CDR3 contains 13 residues. V was clipped by 6 bases and J by 4 bases, with 13 bases between them.

There are a few counts of this clonotype. This chain joins TRBV12-3 or TRBV12-4 and TRBJ1-2; D not resolved. The CDR3 runs 13 residues. V lost 2 bases and J 0 bases, leaving 4 bases between the germline ends. CDR3 sequence reads: CASSLSANYGYTF. The DNA for the CDR3 is TGTGCCAGCAGTTTATCCGCTAACTATGGCTACACCTTC.

The sample holds one count of this clonotype. This chain joins TRBV5-1 and TRBJ2-3; 7 nucleotides align to TRBD2. Trimming took 7 bases from V and 3 from J; bases not matched to a gene: 11. Germline CDR1 and CDR2: SGHRS and YFSETQ. The CDR3 loop spans 15 amino acids. DNA of the CDR3: TGCGCCAGCTCCTCGGGCGGGAGCTCGACAGATACGCAGTATTTT. Translating it yields CASSSGGSSTDTQYF.

This chain uses TRBV10-3 with TRBJ2-7; D gene unclear. The germline V gene has CDR1 ENHRY and CDR2 SYGVKD. The V gene lost 4 bases and the J gene lost 3 bases, with 10 bases spanning the gap. This CDR3 is built from 13 residues. CDR3 in amino acids: CAISVSSFYEQYF. CDR3 nucleotide sequence: TGTGCCATCAGTGTGTCCTCTTTCTACGAGCAGTACTTC.